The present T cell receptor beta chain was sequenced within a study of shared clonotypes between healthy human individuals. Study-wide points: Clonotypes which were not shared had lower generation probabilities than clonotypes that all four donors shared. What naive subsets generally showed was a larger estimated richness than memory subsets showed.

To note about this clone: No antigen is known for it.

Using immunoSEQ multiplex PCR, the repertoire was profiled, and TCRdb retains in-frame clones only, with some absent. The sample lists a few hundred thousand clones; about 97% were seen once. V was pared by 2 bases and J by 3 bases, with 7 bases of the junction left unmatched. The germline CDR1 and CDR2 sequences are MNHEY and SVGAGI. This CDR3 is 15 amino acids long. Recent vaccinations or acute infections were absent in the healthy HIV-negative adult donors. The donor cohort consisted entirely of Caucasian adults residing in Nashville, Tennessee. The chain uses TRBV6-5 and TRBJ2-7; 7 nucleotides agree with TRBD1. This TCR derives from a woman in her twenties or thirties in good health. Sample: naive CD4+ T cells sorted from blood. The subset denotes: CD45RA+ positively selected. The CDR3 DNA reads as TGTGCCAGCAGTTACGAAGGGGGCGCGTTCTACGAGCAGTACTTC. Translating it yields CASSYEGGAFYEQYF.